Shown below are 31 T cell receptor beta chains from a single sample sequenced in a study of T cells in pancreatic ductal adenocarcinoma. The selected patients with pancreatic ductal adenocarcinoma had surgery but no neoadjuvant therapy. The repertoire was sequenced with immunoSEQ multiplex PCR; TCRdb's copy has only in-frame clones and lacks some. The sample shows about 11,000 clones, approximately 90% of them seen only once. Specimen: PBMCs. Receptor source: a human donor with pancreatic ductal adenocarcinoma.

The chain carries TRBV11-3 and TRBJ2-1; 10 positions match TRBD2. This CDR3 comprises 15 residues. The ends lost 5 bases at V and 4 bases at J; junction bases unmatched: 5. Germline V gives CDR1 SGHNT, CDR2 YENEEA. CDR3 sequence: CASSTGLAVYNEQFF. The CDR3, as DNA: TGTGCCAGCAGCACTGGACTAGCGGTATACAATGAGCAGTTCTTC.

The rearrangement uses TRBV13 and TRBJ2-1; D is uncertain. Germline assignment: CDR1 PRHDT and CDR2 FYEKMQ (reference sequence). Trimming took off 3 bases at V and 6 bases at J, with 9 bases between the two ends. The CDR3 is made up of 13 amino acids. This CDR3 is CASSFGIPNEQFF. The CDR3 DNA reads TGTGCCAGCAGCTTCGGTATTCCCAATGAGCAGTTCTTC.

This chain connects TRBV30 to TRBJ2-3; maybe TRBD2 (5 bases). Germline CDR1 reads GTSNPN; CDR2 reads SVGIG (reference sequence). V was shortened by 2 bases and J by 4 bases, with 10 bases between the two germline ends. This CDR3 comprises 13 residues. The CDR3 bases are TGTGCCTGGAGTAGAGGGTGGGCAGATACGCAGTATTTT. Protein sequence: CAWSRGWADTQYF.

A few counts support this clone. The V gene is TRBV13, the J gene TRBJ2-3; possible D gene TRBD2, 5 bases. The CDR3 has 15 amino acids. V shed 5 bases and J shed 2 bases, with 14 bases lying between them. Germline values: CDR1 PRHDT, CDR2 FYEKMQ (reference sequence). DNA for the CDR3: TGTGCCAGCAGCACCCGGACTCCCTACACAGATACGCAGTATTTT. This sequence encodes CASSTRTPYTDTQYF.

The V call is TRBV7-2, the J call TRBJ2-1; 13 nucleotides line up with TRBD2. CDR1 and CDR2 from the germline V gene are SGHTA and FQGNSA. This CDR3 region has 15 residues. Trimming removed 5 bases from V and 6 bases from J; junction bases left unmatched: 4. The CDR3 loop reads CASSLGTSGTNEQFF. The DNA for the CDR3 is TGTGCCAGCAGCCTAGGGACTAGCGGGACCAATGAGCAGTTCTTC.

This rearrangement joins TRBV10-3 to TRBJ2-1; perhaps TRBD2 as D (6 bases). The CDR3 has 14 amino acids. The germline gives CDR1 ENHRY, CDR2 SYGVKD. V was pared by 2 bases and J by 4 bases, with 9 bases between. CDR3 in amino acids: CAISEREEYNEQFF. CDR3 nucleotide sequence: TGTGCCATCAGTGAGAGGGAGGAATACAATGAGCAGTTCTTC.

CDR3 region: CASSWGLPQETQYF. The CDR3 DNA is TGCGCCAGCAGCTGGGGACTGCCACAAGAGACCCAGTACTTC. The V and J genes are TRBV5-1 and TRBJ2-5; a possible D gene is TRBD2 (6 bases). CDR3 size: 14 residues. V lost 3 bases to trimming and J lost 2 bases, with 11 bases between them. Germline CDR1 and CDR2: SGHRS and YFSETQ.

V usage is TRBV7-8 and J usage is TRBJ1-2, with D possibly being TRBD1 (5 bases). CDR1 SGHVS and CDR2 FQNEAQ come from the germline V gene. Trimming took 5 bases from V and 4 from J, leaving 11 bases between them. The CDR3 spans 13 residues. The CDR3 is CASSPTESYGYTF. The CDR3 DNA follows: TGTGCCAGCAGCCCGACAGAGAGCTATGGCTACACCTTC.

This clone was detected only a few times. CDR3 residues: CASSAHPGENTEAFF. The CDR3 nucleotides read TGTGCCAGCTCAGCGCACCCGGGGGAGAACACTGAAGCTTTCTTT. The J gene is TRBJ1-1, the V gene TRBV18, with D perhaps matching TRBD1 (5 bases). The CDR3 contains 15 residues. Germline CDR1 is KGHSH and CDR2 is LQKENI. Trimming removed 5 bases at V and 1 base at J, with 14 bases between.

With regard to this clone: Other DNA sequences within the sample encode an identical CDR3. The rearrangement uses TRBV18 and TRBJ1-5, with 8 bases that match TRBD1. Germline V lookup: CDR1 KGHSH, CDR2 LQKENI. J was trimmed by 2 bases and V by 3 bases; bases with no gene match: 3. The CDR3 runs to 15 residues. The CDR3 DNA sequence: TGTGCCAGCTCACCCGACAGGGGCGGCAATCAGCCCCAGCATTTT. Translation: CASSPDRGGNQPQHF.

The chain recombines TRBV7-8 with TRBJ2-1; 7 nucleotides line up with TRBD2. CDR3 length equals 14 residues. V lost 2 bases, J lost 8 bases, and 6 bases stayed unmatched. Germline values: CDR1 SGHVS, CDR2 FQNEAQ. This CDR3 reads CASSLWGGEDEQFF. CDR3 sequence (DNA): TGTGCCAGCAGCTTATGGGGGGGGGAAGATGAGCAGTTCTTC.

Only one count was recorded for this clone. This CDR3 reads CASTTGRGVSSYNEQFF. Written as DNA, the CDR3 is TGTGCCAGCACCACGGGGAGGGGAGTTAGCTCCTACAATGAGCAGTTCTTC. The chain links TRBV7-9 to TRBJ2-1; TRBD2 agrees at 7 bases. V shed 7 bases, J shed 0 bases, and the junction held 12 bases outside the gene matches. Per germline, CDR1 SEHNR and CDR2 FQNEAQ (reference sequence). The CDR3 extends over 17 amino acids.

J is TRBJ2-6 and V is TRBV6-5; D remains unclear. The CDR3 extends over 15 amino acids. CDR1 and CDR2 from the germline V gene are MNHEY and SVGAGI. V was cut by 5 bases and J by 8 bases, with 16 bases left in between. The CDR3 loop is CASSLLQAFSNVLTF. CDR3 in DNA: TGTGCCAGCAGTCTCCTTCAGGCATTTTCCAACGTCCTGACTTTC.

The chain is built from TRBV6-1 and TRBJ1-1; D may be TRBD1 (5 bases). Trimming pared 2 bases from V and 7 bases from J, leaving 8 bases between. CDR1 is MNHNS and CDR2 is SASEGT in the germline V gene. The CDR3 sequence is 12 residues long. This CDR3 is CASSEQGVEAFF. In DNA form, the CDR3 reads TGTGCCAGCAGTGAACAGGGAGTTGAAGCTTTCTTT.

The CDR3 sequence is CASSSRDRVTEQFF. CDR3 DNA: TGCGCCAGCAGCAGCCGGGACAGGGTGACTGAGCAGTTCTTC. The rearrangement links TRBV5-1 to TRBJ2-1; the match to TRBD1 covers 9 bases. With V trimmed by 4 bases and J by 9 bases, 8 bases remained unmatched. The CDR3 has 14 residues. CDR1 is SGHRS and CDR2 is YFSETQ in the germline V gene. The full variable domain, its missing parts supplied by reference TRBV5-1 and TRBJ2-1, is KAGVTQTPRYLIKTRGQQVTLSCSPISGHRSVSWYQQTPGQGLQFLFEYFSETQRNKGNFPGRFSGRQFSNSRSEMNVSTLELGDSALYLCASSSRDRVTEQFFGPGTRLTVL.

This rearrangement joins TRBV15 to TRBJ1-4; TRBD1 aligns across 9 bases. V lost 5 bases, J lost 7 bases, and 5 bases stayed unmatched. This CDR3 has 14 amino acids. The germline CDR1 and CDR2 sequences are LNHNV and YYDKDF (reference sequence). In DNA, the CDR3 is TGTGCCACCAGCCTTGACAGGGGGAGTGAAAAACTGTTTTTT. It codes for CATSLDRGSEKLFF.

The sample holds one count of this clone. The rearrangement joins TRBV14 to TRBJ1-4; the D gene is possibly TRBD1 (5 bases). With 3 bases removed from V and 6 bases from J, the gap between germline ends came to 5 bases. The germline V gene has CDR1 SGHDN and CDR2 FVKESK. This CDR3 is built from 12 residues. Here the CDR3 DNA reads TGTGCCAGCAGCCACAGGGATGAAAAACTGTTTTTT. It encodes CASSHRDEKLFF.

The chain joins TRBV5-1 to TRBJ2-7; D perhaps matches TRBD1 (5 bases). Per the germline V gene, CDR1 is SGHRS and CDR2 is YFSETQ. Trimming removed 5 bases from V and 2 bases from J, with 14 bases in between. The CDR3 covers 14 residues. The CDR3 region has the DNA TGCGCCAGCAGGGTTGACAGCTGGGCCTACGAGCAGTACTTC. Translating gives CASRVDSWAYEQYF.

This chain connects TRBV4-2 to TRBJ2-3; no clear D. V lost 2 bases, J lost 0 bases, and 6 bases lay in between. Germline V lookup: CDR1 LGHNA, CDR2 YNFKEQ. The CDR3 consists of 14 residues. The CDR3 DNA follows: TGTGCCAGCAGCCAATTTCGCAGCACAGATACGCAGTATTTT. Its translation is CASSQFRSTDTQYF.

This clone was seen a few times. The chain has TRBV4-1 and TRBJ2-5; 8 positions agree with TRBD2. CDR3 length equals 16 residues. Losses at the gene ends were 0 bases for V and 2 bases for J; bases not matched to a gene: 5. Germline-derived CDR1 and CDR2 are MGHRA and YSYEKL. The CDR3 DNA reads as TGCGCCAGCAGCCAAGAACCCAGCGGGGGACAAGAGACCCAGTACTTC. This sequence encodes CASSQEPSGGQETQYF.

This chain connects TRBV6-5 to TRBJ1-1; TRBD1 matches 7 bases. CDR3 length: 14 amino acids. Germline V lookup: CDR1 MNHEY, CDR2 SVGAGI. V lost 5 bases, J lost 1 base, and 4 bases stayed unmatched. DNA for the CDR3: TGTGCCAGCAGTATGGGACAGCGGAACACTGAAGCTTTCTTT. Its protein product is CASSMGQRNTEAFF.

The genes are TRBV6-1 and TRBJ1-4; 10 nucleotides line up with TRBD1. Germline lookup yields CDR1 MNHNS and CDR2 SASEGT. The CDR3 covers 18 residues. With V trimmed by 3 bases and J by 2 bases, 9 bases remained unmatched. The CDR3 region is CASSDDRGRSFTNEKLFF. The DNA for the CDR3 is TGTGCCAGCAGTGACGACAGGGGGCGTAGCTTTACTAATGAAAAACTGTTTTTT.

The CDR3 sequence is CASSKDSRNTEAFF. The CDR3 bases are TGTGCCAGCAGCAAGGACAGCAGGAACACTGAAGCTTTCTTT. This chain joins TRBV13 and TRBJ1-1; tentative D call: TRBD1 (6 bases). This CDR3 has 14 amino acids. Germline V gene lookup returns CDR1 PRHDT and CDR2 FYEKMQ (reference sequence). Trimming cost V 5 bases and J 1 base, with 11 bases left between them.

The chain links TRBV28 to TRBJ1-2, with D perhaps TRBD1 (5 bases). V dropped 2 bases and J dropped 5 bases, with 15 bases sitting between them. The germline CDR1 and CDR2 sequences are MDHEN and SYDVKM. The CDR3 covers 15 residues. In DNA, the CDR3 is TGTGCCAGCAGTTTAGATGACGAGGGGAGATATGGCTACACCTTC. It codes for CASSLDDEGRYGYTF.

This CDR3 is CASSVETETHNEQFF. Here the CDR3 DNA reads TGTGCCAGCAGCGTAGAAACGGAAACCCACAATGAGCAGTTCTTC. The V and J genes are TRBV9 and TRBJ2-1; D is ambiguous. The germline gives CDR1 SGDLS, CDR2 YYNGEE. V lost 0 bases and J 5 bases, leaving 12 bases between the germline ends. The CDR3 runs 15 residues. Drawing the rest from reference TRBV9 and TRBJ2-1, the complete variable domain is DSGVTQTPKHLITATGQRVTLRCSPRSGDLSVYWYQQSLDQGLQFLIQYYNGEERAKGNILERFSAQQFPDLHSELNLSSLELGDSALYFCASSVETETHNEQFFGPGTRLTVL.

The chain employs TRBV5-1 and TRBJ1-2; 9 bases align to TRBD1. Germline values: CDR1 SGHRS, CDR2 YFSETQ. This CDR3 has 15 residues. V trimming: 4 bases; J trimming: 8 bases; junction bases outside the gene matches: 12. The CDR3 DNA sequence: TGCGCCAGCAGCCTCTGGGACAGGGTTTCCAAGGGCTACACCTTC. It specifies CASSLWDRVSKGYTF.

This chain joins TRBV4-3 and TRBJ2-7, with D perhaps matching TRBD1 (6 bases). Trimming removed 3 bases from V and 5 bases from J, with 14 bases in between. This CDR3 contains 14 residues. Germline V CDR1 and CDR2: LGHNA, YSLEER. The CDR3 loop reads CASSHPDRLHEQYF. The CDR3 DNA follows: TGCGCCAGCAGCCACCCTGACAGGCTCCACGAGCAGTACTTC.

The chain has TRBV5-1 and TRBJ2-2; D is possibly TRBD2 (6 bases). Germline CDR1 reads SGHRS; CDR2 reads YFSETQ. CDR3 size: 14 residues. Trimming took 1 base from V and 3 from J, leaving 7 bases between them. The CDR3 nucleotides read TGCGCCAGCAGCTTGTCGGGAGACACCGGGGAGCTGTTTTTT. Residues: CASSLSGDTGELFF. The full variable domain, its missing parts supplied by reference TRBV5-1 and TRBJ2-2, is KAGVTQTPRYLIKTRGQQVTLSCSPISGHRSVSWYQQTPGQGLQFLFEYFSETQRNKGNFPGRFSGRQFSNSRSEMNVSTLELGDSALYLCASSLSGDTGELFFGEGSRLTVL.

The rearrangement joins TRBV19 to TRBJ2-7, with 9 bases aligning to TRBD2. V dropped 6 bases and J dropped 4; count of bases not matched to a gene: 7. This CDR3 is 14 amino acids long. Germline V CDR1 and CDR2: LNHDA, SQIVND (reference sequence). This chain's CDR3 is CASRPSGIQYEQYF. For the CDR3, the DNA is TGTGCCAGTAGGCCTAGCGGGATCCAGTACGAGCAGTACTTC.

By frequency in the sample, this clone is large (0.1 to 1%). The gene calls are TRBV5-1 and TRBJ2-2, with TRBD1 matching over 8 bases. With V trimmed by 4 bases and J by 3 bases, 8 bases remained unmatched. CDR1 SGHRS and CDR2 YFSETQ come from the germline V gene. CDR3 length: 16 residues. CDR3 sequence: CASSRGQGWDTGELFF. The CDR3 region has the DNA TGCGCCAGCAGCCGTGGACAGGGTTGGGACACCGGGGAGCTGTTTTTT.

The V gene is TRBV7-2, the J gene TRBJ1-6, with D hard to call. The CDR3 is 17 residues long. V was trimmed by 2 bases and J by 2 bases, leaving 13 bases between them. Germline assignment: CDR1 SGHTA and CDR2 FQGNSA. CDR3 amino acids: CASSLRREGPYNSPLHF. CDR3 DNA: TGTGCCAGCAGCTTAAGACGCGAAGGACCCTATAATTCACCCCTCCACTTT.